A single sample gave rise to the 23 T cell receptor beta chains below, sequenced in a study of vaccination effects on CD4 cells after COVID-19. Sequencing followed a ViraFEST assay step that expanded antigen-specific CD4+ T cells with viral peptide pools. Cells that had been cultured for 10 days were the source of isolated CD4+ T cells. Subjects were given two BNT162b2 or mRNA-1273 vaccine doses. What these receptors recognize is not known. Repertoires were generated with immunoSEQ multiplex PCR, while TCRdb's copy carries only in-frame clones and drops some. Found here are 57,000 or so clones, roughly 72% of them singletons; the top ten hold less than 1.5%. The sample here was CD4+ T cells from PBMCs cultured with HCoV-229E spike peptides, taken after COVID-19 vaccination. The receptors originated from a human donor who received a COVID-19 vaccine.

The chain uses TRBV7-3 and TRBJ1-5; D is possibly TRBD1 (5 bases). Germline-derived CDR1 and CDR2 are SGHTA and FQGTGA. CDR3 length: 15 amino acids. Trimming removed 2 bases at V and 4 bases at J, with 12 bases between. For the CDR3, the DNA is TGTGCCAGCAGCTTAGGCCAGGGACCTAATCAGCCCCAGCATTTT. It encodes CASSLGQGPNQPQHF.

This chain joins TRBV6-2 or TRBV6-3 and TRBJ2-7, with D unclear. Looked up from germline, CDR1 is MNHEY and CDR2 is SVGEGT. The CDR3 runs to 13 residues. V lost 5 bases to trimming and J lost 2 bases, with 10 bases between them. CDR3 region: CASSRGRAYEQYV. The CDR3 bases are TGTGCCAGCAGTCGCGGAAGGGCCTACGAGCAGTACGTC.

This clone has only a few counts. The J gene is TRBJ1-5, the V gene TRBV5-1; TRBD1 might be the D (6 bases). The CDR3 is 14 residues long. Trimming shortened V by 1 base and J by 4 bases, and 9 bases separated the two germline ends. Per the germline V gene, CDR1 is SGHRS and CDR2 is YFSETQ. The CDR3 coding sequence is TGCGCCAGCAGCTTGACAGGGCTGAATCAGCCCCAGCATTTT. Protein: CASSLTGLNQPQHF.

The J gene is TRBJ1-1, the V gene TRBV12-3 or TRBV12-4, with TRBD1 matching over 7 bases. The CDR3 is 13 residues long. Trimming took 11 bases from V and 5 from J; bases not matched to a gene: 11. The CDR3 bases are TGTGCCGTAACCAGACAGGGACGGACTGAAGCTTTCTTT. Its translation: CAVTRQGRTEAFF.

The CDR3 spells CASTRDRGYGYTF. The CDR3 bases are TGTGCCAGCACCCGGGACAGGGGCTATGGCTACACCTTC. The rearrangement links TRBV19 to TRBJ1-2; the match to TRBD1 covers 10 bases. CDR1 and CDR2 from the germline V gene are LNHDA and SQIVND (reference sequence). The CDR3 contains 13 residues. The V and J ends lost 9 bases and 4 bases, in that order; junction bases with no gene match: 5. Drawing the rest from reference TRBV19 and TRBJ1-2, the complete variable domain is DGGITQSPKYLFRKEGQNVTLSCEQNLNHDAMYWYRQDPGQGLRLIYYSQIVNDFQKGDIAEGYSVSREKKESFPLTVTSAQKNPTAFYLCASTRDRGYGYTFGSGTRLTVV.

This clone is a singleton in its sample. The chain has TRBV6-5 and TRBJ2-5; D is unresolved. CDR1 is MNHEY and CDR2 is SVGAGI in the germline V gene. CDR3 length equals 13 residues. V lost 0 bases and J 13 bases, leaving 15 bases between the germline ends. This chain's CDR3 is CASSYSLTGPAYF. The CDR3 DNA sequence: TGTGCCAGCAGTTACTCCCTGACTGGCCCTGCGTACTTC.

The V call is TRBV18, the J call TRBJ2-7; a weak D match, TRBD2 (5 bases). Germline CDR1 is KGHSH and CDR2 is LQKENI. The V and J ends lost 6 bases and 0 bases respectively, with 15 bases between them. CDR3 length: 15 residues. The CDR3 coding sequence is TGTGCCAGCTCCCAAGCAGGAGGTAGCTCCTACGAGCAGTACGTC. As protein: CASSQAGGSSYEQYV.

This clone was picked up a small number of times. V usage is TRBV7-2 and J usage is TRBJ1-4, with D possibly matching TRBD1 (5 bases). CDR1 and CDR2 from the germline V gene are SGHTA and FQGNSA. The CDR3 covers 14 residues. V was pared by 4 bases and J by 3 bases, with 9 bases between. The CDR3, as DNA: TGTGCCAGCAGCTCAGGGTTTCCTAATGAAAAACTGTTTTTT. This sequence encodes CASSSGFPNEKLFF.

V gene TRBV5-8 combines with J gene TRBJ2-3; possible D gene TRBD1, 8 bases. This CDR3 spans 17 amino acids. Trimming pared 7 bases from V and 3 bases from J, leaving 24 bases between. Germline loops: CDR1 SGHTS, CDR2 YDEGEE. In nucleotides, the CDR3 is TGTGCCAGCCCCTCTGAGTGGGGGGGACAGGAAACAGATACGCAGTATTTT. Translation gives CASPSEWGGQETDTQYF. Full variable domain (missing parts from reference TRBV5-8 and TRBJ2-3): EAGVTQSPTHLIKTRGQQATLRCSPISGHTSVYWYQQALGLGLQFLLWYDEGEERNRGNFPPRFSGRQFPNYSSELNVNALELEDSALYLCASPSEWGGQETDTQYFGPGTRLTVL.

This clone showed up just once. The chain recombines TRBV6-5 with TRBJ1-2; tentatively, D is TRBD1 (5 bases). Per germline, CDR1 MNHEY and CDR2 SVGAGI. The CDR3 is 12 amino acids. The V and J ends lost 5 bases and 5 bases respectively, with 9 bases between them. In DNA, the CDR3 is TGTGCCAGCAGTCGGGGGAGGTATGGCTACACCTTC. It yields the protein CASSRGRYGYTF.

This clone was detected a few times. For the CDR3, the DNA is TGTGCCAGCTCACCTTCAGGAACCCACGAGCAGTACGTC. It specifies CASSPSGTHEQYV. This chain connects TRBV18 to TRBJ2-7; no definite D call. This CDR3 comprises 13 residues. Trimming shortened V by 3 bases and J by 5 bases, and 11 bases separated the two germline ends. Germline lookup yields CDR1 KGHSH and CDR2 LQKENI.

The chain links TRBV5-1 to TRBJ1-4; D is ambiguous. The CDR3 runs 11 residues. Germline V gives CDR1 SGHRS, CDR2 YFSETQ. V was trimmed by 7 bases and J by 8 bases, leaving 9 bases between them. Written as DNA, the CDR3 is TGCGCCAGCTCACCCGGGGAAAAACTGTTTTTT. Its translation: CASSPGEKLFF.

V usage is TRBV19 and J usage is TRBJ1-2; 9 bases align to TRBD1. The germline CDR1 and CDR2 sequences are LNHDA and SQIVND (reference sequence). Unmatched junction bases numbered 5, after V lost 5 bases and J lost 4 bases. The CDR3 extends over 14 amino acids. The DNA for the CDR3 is TGTGCCAGTAGTCCCACGACAGGGGGCTATGGCTACACCTTC. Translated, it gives CASSPTTGGYGYTF.

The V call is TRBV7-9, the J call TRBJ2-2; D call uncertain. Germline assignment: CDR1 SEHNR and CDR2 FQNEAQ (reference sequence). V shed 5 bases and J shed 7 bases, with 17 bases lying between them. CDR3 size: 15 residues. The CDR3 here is CASSPRTDSSGELFF. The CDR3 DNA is TGTGCCAGCAGCCCTCGGACGGATAGTAGCGGGGAGCTGTTTTTT.

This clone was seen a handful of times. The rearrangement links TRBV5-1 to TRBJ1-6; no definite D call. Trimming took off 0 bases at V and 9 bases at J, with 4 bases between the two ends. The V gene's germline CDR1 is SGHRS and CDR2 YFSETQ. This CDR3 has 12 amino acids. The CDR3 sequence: CASSLGLSPLHF. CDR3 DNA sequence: TGCGCCAGCAGCTTGGGCCTTTCACCCCTCCACTTT.

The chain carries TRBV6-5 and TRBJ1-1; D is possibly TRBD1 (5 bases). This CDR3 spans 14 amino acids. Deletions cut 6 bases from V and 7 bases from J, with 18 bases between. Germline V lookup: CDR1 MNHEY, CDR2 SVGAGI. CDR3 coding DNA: TGTGCCAGCAGAGTTAGTCGGGACCGCTATGAAGCTTTCTTT. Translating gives CASRVSRDRYEAFF.

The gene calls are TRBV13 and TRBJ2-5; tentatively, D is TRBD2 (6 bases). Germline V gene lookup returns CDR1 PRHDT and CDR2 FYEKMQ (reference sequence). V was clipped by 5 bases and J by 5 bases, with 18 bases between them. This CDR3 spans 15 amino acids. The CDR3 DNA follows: TGTGCCAGCAGCCGCCCCCCTCAGAGCGGGGAGACCCAGTACTTC. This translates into CASSRPPQSGETQYF. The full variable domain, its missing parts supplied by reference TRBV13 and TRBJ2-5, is AAGVIQSPRHLIKEKRETATLKCYPIPRHDTVYWYQQGPGQDPQFLISFYEKMQSDKGSIPDRFSAQQFSDYHSELNMSSLELGDSALYFCASSRPPQSGETQYFGPGTRLLVL.

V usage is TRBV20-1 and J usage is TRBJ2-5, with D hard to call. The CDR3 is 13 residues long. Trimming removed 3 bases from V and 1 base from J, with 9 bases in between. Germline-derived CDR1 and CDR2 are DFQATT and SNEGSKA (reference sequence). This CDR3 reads CSASDTIQETQYF. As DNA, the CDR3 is TGCAGTGCTAGTGATACTATCCAAGAGACCCAGTACTTC.

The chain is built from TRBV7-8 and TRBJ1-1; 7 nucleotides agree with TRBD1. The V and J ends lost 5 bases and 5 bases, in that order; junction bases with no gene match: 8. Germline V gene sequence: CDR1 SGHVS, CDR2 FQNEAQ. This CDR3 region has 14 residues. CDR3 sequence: CASSRDPGGTEAFF. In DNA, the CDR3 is TGTGCCAGCAGCCGAGACCCAGGGGGGACTGAAGCTTTCTTT.

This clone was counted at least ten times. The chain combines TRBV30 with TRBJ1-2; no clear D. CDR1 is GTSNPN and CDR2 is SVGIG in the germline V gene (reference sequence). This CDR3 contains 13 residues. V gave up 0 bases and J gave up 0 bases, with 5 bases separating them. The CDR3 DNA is TGTGCCTGGAGTGTAGAGGCTAACTATGGCTACACCTTC. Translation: CAWSVEANYGYTF. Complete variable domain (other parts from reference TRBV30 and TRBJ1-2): SQTIHQWPATLVQPVGSPLSLECTVEGTSNPNLYWYRQAAGRGLQLLFYSVGIGQISSEVPQNLSASRPQDRQFILSSKKLLLSDSGFYLCAWSVEANYGYTFGSGTRLTVV.

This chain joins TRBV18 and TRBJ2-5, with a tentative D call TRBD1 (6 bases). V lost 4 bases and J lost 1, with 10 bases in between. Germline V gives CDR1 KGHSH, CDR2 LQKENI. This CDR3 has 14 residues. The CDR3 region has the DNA TGTGCCAGCTCACGAGGACAGCTCCAAGAGACCCAGTACTTC. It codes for CASSRGQLQETQYF.

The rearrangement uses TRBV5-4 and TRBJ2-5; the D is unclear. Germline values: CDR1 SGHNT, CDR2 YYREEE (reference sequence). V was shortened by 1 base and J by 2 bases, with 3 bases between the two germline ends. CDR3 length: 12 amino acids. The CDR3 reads CASSLSQETQYF. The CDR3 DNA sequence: TGTGCCAGCAGCTTGTCTCAAGAGACCCAGTACTTC.

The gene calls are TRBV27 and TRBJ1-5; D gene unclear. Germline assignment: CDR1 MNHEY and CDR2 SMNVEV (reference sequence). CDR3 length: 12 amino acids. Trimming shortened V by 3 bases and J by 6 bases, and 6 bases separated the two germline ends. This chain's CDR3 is CASSFDGQPQHF. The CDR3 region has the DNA TGTGCCAGCAGTTTTGATGGTCAGCCCCAGCATTTT.